This record concerns one TCR beta chain sequence. The germline CDR1 and CDR2 sequences are LGHDT and YNNKEL (reference sequence). There are 14 residues in the CDR3. This record belongs to a study of blood T cells in healthy people across ages. Study information: Per two T cells, template switching captured roughly one barcoded beta molecule.

A second PCR, run for roughly 6 to 11 cycles, used a sample-barcoded 5' primer plus a J-beta primer mix. The template-switch adaptor was a 5' adaptor with 12 random nucleotides. It tagged each cDNA molecule. TCRdb re-derived calls from the 5' RACE reads in MiXCR, one entry per CDR3 protein. The sample lists approximately 1,000,000 distinct CDR3 sequences, roughly 45% seen once, with approximately 17% in the top ten. Sequencing was carried out using blood. V gene TRBV3-1 combines with J gene TRBJ2-7; D remains unclear. The J call may be in error: the DNA end matches TRBJ2-5 better. The sequence came from a woman in her sixties or seventies in good health. This chain's CDR3 is CASSQAAGQETQYF. The CDR3 DNA is TGTGCCAGCAGCCAAGCTGCTGGACAAGAGACCCAGTACTTC.